A single sample is the source of the 14 T cell receptor beta chains below, sequenced in a study of human T cells and chemical hapten exposure. In TCRdb, the RACE reads were re-called with MiXCR into one record per CDR3 protein. The sample holds about 84,000 distinct CDR3 sequences, 10% seen once. Documented time point: patch test 2, 6 weeks after DPC sensitization. Treatment described: therapeutic diphenylcyclopropenone sensitization with weekly scalp DPC. The sample here was whole blood, taken in connection with sensitization to the hapten diphenylcyclopropenone (DPC). The source of these receptors is a woman aged 45-65 years with alopecia areata. Some clones in this sample may be carry-over from other donors' samples.

This rearrangement joins TRBV28 to TRBJ2-3, with 9 nucleotides matching TRBD1. Germline V gene lookup returns CDR1 MDHEN and CDR2 SYDVKM. V lost 6 bases, J lost 6 bases, and 13 bases stayed unmatched. This CDR3 is built from 16 residues. The CDR3 DNA reads TGTGCCAGCAGCCCTATAGGGACAGGGTTTAAGGATACGCAGTATTTT. The encoded protein is CASSPIGTGFKDTQYF.

This clonotype was counted only a few times. The V and J genes are TRBV4-1 and TRBJ1-1; unclear D gene. CDR3 length equals 15 residues. V lost 3 bases, J lost 0 bases, and 11 bases lay in between. Germline V gene sequence: CDR1 MGHRA, CDR2 YSYEKL. CDR3 in amino acids: CASSHRTNMNTEAFF. The CDR3 DNA is TGCGCCAGCAGCCATAGAACCAATATGAACACTGAAGCTTTCTTT.

The gene calls are TRBV18 and TRBJ2-1; D remains unclear. Trimming pared 3 bases from V and 9 bases from J, leaving 12 bases between. Germline CDR1 reads KGHSH; CDR2 reads LQKENI. The CDR3 sequence is 13 residues long. CDR3 nucleotides: TGTGCCAGCTCACCCGACCTTACGGTTGAGCAGTTCTTC. Protein product: CASSPDLTVEQFF.

The V gene is TRBV6-2 or TRBV6-3, the J gene TRBJ1-2, with TRBD1 identical over 8 bases. The CDR3 runs to 18 residues. Unmatched junction bases numbered 13, after V lost 2 bases and J lost 2 bases. Germline V gene data show CDR1 as MNHEY and CDR2 as SVGEGT. In nucleotides, the CDR3 is TGTGCCAGCAGTTACGGACCGGACCGACAGGGGAGCAACTATGGCTACACCTTC. This gives the protein CASSYGPDRQGSNYGYTF.

A note on this clonotype: An end of the junction does not agree with germline; a read error may underlie this. The chain is built from TRBV18 and TRBJ2-7; maybe TRBD2 (6 bases). The germline V gene has CDR1 KGHSH and CDR2 LQKENI. The CDR3 is made up of 14 amino acids. This CDR3 is CASPPGTGTYEQYF. CDR3 bases: TGTGCCAGCCCACCGGGGACTGGGACCTACGAGCAGTACTTC. Variable domain in full (rest from reference TRBV18 and TRBJ2-7): NAGVMQNPRHLVRRRGQEARLRCSPMKGHSHVYWYRQLPEEGLKFMVYLQKENIIDESGMPKERFSAEFPKEGPSILRIQQVVRGDSAAYFCASPPGTGTYEQYFGPGTRLTVT.

This clonotype was found a few times. The V call is TRBV5-1, the J call TRBJ2-7; D possibly uses TRBD1 or TRBD2 (5 bases each). CDR3 length: 15 residues. Germline assignment: CDR1 SGHRS and CDR2 YFSETQ. The V and J ends lost 3 bases and 0 bases respectively, with 13 bases between them. This chain's CDR3 is CASSSGTAVSYEQYF. The CDR3 bases are TGCGCCAGCAGCTCCGGGACGGCGGTCTCCTACGAGCAGTACTTC.

This clonotype was observed many times. The J gene is TRBJ2-5, the V gene TRBV29-1; TRBD2 matches at 11 bases. J gave up 2 bases and V 0 bases, and 5 bases lay outside the gene matches. Germline values: CDR1 SQVTM, CDR2 ANQGSEA. This CDR3 has 16 residues. CDR3: CSVEDPGTSGQETQYF. The DNA of the CDR3 is TGCAGCGTTGAAGACCCCGGGACTAGCGGACAAGAGACCCAGTACTTC.

This clonotype has more than one count but fewer than ten. The CDR3 protein is CASSLDPEGPNYGYTF. The CDR3 coding sequence is TGTGCCAGCAGTTTAGACCCCGAGGGACCTAACTATGGCTACACCTTC. V and J are TRBV12-3 or TRBV12-4 and TRBJ1-2, with D perhaps TRBD1 (5 bases). V was cut by 1 base and J by 0 bases, with 12 bases left in between. CDR3 size: 16 residues.

This clonotype has more than one count but fewer than ten. J is TRBJ1-2 and V is TRBV5-5; no definite D call. Germline V gives CDR1 SGHKS, CDR2 YYEKEE (reference sequence). The CDR3 extends over 14 amino acids. V was pared by 4 bases and J by 2 bases, with 12 bases between. The CDR3 reads CASSPGGQNYGYTF. DNA for the CDR3: TGTGCCAGCAGCCCGGGAGGGCAAAACTATGGCTACACCTTC.

This clonotype was counted many times. The chain recombines TRBV12-3 or TRBV12-4 with TRBJ1-6; TRBD1 might be the D (5 bases). This CDR3 comprises 14 residues. V dropped 5 bases and J dropped 7 bases, with 12 bases sitting between them. CDR3 amino acids: CASSRDAKNSPLHF. Written as DNA, the CDR3 is TGTGCCAGCAGTAGGGACGCAAAAAATTCACCCCTCCACTTT.

This clonotype turned up a few times. This chain links TRBV6-6 with TRBJ2-7, with D possibly matching TRBD1 (6 bases). Germline lookup yields CDR1 MNHNY and CDR2 SVGAGI (reference sequence). V was shortened by 11 bases and J by 0 bases, with 11 bases between the two germline ends. The CDR3 loop spans 12 amino acids. Written as DNA, the CDR3 is TGTGCCGCGCAACAGGGCTCCTACGAGCAGTACTTC. Protein: CAAQQGSYEQYF.

Only a few counts were recorded for this clonotype. The chain links TRBV20-1 to TRBJ2-1; 10 nucleotides match TRBD2. The CDR3 spans 14 residues. The junction had 3 bases not matched to a gene; V was cut back by 0 bases and J by 7 bases. CDR1 and CDR2 from the germline V gene are DFQATT and SNEGSKA (reference sequence). The DNA for the CDR3 is TGCAGTGCTAGAGATAGCGGGAGGTTTAATGAGCAGTTCTTC. Translation: CSARDSGRFNEQFF.

V usage is TRBV20-1 and J usage is TRBJ2-3, with TRBD2 as a possible D gene (5 bases). The CDR3 length is 15 residues. Trimming removed 5 bases from V and 2 bases from J, with 17 bases in between. Germline CDR1 and CDR2: DFQATT and SNEGSKA (reference sequence). The CDR3 DNA reads TGCAGTGCTCGTACTAGTGCCTCTAACACAGATACGCAGTATTTT. Protein product: CSARTSASNTDTQYF.

The chain employs TRBV3-1 and TRBJ2-5; D unclear. Trimming shortened V by 1 base and J by 5 bases, and 11 bases separated the two germline ends. Per the germline V gene, CDR1 is LGHDT and CDR2 is YNNKEL (reference sequence). The CDR3 has 14 residues. The DNA of the CDR3 is TGTGCCAGCAGCCAAGGAGGAGATACGGAGACCCAGTACTTC. Residues: CASSQGGDTETQYF.